Listed here are 18 T cell receptor beta chains from one sample, sequenced in a study of T cells in Graves' hyperthyroidism and ophthalmopathy. TCR beta CDR3 regions were amplified from RNA. HTBI primers were used for first-round RT-PCR of the TCR CDR3. TCRdb reprocessed the multiplex PCR reads with MiXCR, giving one entry per CDR3 protein. The table records about 260,000 distinct CDR3 sequences, about 17% of them present only once. The sample was blood. These receptors were taken from a woman younger than 30 with Graves' ophthalmopathy.

This clonotype was seen ten or more times. The chain uses TRBV5-6 and TRBJ2-1, with D perhaps TRBD2 (5 bases). This CDR3 spans 16 amino acids. Trimming removed 2 bases from V and 8 bases from J, with 20 bases in between. Germline CDR1 is SGHDT and CDR2 is YYEEEE. Here the CDR3 reads CASSFGDSGWLDEQFF. In DNA form, the CDR3 reads TGTGCCAGCAGCTTTGGAGACTCGGGGTGGTTGGATGAGCAGTTCTTC. Using reference TRBV5-6 and TRBJ2-1 for the parts outside the CDR3, the full variable domain is DAGVTQSPTHLIKTRGQQVTLRCSPKSGHDTVSWYQQALGQGPQFIFQYYEEEERQRGNFPDRFSGHQFPNYSSELNVNALLLGDSALYLCASSFGDSGWLDEQFFGPGTRLTVL.

In its sample, this clonotype was seen many times. As DNA, the CDR3 is TGCAGTGCTAGGTCGGTAGCGGGAGATACGCAGTATTTT. Translation gives CSARSVAGDTQYF. The genes are TRBV20-1 and TRBJ2-3, with 7 nucleotides matching TRBD2. This CDR3 is built from 13 residues. The germline gives CDR1 DFQATT, CDR2 SNEGSKA (reference sequence). With 3 bases clipped from V and 5 bases from J, the junction kept 5 bases outside the gene matches.

This clonotype showed up many times. The chain uses TRBV12-3 or TRBV12-4 and TRBJ1-2; D remains ambiguous. The CDR3 has 12 residues. Trimming removed 4 bases at V and 8 bases at J, with 11 bases between. CDR3 protein: CASSSGRKGYTF. In DNA form, the CDR3 reads TGTGCCAGCAGTTCGGGAAGAAAGGGCTACACCTTC.

This clonotype was seen ten or more times. V gene TRBV24-1 combines with J gene TRBJ1-1, with D possibly TRBD1 on 5 matching bases. CDR1 is KGHDR and CDR2 is SFDVKD in the germline V gene. V was cut by 4 bases and J by 0 bases, with 14 bases left in between. The length of the CDR3 is 16 residues. Written as DNA, the CDR3 is TGTGCCACCAGTGACCCGGGGGGGAACATGAACACTGAAGCTTTCTTT. It encodes CATSDPGGNMNTEAFF.

This clonotype appeared many times. The chain is built from TRBV19 and TRBJ1-5; 9 bases are a match to TRBD1. The trim removed 2 bases at V and 4 bases at J, leaving 9 bases unmatched. The CDR3 extends over 17 amino acids. The germline V gene encodes CDR1 LNHDA and CDR2 SQIVND (reference sequence). CDR3 nucleotides: TGTGCCAGTAGTATAACCGGGACAGGGTTATATAATCAGCCCCAGCATTTT. Amino acids: CASSITGTGLYNQPQHF. The full variable domain, with the rest looked up from reference TRBV19 and TRBJ1-5, is DGGITQSPKYLFRKEGQNVTLSCEQNLNHDAMYWYRQDPGQGLRLIYYSQIVNDFQKGDIAEGYSVSREKKESFPLTVTSAQKNPTAFYLCASSITGTGLYNQPQHFGDGTRLSIL.

The chain couples TRBV20-1 to TRBJ2-7; 11 nucleotides align to TRBD2. The CDR3 is made up of 13 amino acids. Unmatched junction bases numbered 0, after V lost 0 bases and J lost 5 bases. CDR1 and CDR2 from the germline V gene are DFQATT and SNEGSKA (reference sequence). The CDR3 nucleotides read TGCAGTGCTAGAGATAGCGGGGGGGACGAGCAGTACTTC. Translated, it gives CSARDSGGDEQYF.

The V gene is TRBV25-1, the J gene TRBJ1-1; TRBD1 might be the D (5 bases). The CDR3 totals 19 residues. The germline gives CDR1 MGHDK, CDR2 SYGVNS. The V gene lost 2 bases and the J gene lost 6 bases, with 28 bases spanning the gap. CDR3 protein: CASSEGPAWGHPQAAEAFF. In DNA, the CDR3 is TGTGCCAGCAGTGAAGGTCCTGCGTGGGGCCACCCCCAGGCCGCTGAAGCTTTCTTT.

This clonotype was seen at least ten times. V and J are TRBV6-7 and TRBJ2-4; weak D call: TRBD2 (5 bases). TRBV6-7 is an ORF, with its function uncertain. With 4 bases removed from V and 7 bases from J, the gap between germline ends came to 17 bases. The length of the CDR3 is 15 residues. This CDR3 reads CASSFKGVVVNIQYF. The CDR3 DNA follows: TGTGCCAGCAGTTTCAAGGGAGTTGTCGTGAACATTCAGTACTTC.

V and J are TRBV6-1 and TRBJ1-4, with unresolved D. V was pared by 4 bases and J by 5 bases, with 8 bases between. Germline V gives CDR1 MNHNS, CDR2 SASEGT. There are 13 residues in the CDR3. CDR3 sequence (DNA): TGTGCCAGCAGTGCCGGGCCCAATGAAAAACTGTTTTTT. The encoded protein is CASSAGPNEKLFF.

This clonotype was recorded at least ten times. The CDR3 DNA reads as TGTGCCAGCAGCGCAGGGACTAGCGGGACTATCTACAATGAGCAGTTCTTC. It codes for CASSAGTSGTIYNEQFF. V and J are TRBV5-8 and TRBJ2-1; TRBD2 matches at 13 bases. The J segment lost 3 bases and the V segment lost 4 bases, leaving 7 bases of the junction unmatched. Germline CDR1 is SGHTS and CDR2 is YDEGEE. The CDR3 is made up of 17 amino acids.

This clonotype was counted ten times or more. V and J are TRBV12-3 or TRBV12-4 and TRBJ2-2; no firm D call. V lost 7 bases, J lost 4 bases, and 13 bases lay in between. The CDR3 spans 14 residues. The CDR3 loop reads CASITTPGTGELFF. CDR3 in DNA: TGTGCCAGCATTACAACACCAGGCACCGGGGAGCTGTTTTTT.

In this sample, this clonotype turned up many times. Written as DNA, the CDR3 is TGCAGTGCTACCCTACAGGGGGCCGACTTTGGTGGATCCTACGAGCAGTACTTC. This encodes CSATLQGADFGGSYEQYF. J is TRBJ2-7 and V is TRBV20-1; TRBD1 aligns across 9 bases. V lost 4 bases to trimming and J lost 1 base; unmatched junction nucleotides: 17. The CDR3 has 18 residues. The germline gives CDR1 DFQATT, CDR2 SNEGSKA (reference sequence).

This clonotype was detected ten times or more. This rearrangement joins TRBV4-1 to TRBJ2-3, with TRBD2 identical over 11 bases. CDR1 is MGHRA and CDR2 is YSYEKL in the germline V gene. The junction had 13 bases not matched to a gene; V was cut back by 1 base and J by 1 base. The CDR3 has 20 residues. The CDR3 loop is CASSQGGRLAGTSGTDTQYF. The CDR3 DNA follows: TGCGCCAGCAGCCAAGGGGGACGACTAGCGGGGACCTCGGGCACAGATACGCAGTATTTT.

This clonotype has just a few counts. Mismatch with germline at one junction end may stem from a read error. The chain employs TRBV10-3 and TRBJ1-1; D remains unclear. Germline CDR1 is ENHRY and CDR2 is SYGVKD. The CDR3 length is 12 residues. The CDR3: CTISDPGPEAFF. CDR3 DNA sequence: TGTACCATCAGTGACCCCGGGCCTGAAGCTTTCTTT.

This clonotype was seen repeatedly, ten times or more. V gene TRBV28 combines with J gene TRBJ1-1, with D perhaps TRBD1 (6 bases). The V gene's germline CDR1 is MDHEN and CDR2 SYDVKM. Trimming removed 6 bases from V and 3 bases from J, with 17 bases in between. The length of the CDR3 is 15 residues. The CDR3 region is CASSLNPGVYTEAFF. As DNA, the CDR3 is TGTGCCAGCAGCCTAAATCCAGGGGTTTACACTGAAGCTTTCTTT.

Many counts were recorded for this clonotype. The J gene is TRBJ2-7, the V gene TRBV3-1, with D perhaps being TRBD1 or TRBD2 (5 bases each). Germline V gene lookup returns CDR1 LGHDT and CDR2 YNNKEL (reference sequence). V lost 4 bases and J lost 1, with 11 bases in between. The CDR3 contains 14 residues. The CDR3 protein is CASSPLGDSYEQYF. The CDR3 DNA sequence: TGTGCCAGCAGCCCGCTGGGGGATTCCTACGAGCAGTACTTC.

A word on this clonotype: A much bigger clone sits one base away, suggesting this may be a read error. The rearrangement links TRBV27 to TRBJ2-1; possible D gene TRBD2, 8 bases. The CDR3 loop spans 15 amino acids. CDR1 and CDR2 (germline): MNHEY, SMNVEV (reference sequence). CDR3 sequence (DNA): TGTGCCAGCTCGGGAGGGGGCAGCTCCTGCAATGAGCAGTTCTTC. The encoded protein is CASSGGGSSCNEQFF.

The sample holds many counts of this clonotype. V gene TRBV11-3 combines with J gene TRBJ2-1, with D possibly matching TRBD1 (6 bases). This CDR3 comprises 15 residues. Germline V lookup: CDR1 SGHNT, CDR2 YENEEA. Trimming removed 0 bases from V and 3 bases from J, with 9 bases in between. The CDR3 sequence is CASSLDRGVYNEQFF. Written as DNA, the CDR3 is TGTGCCAGCAGCTTAGACAGGGGCGTCTACAATGAGCAGTTCTTC.